Below are 25 T cell receptor beta chains sequenced from a single sample in a study of blood T cell repertoires in COVID-19. Using immunoSEQ multiplex PCR, the repertoire was profiled, and TCRdb retains in-frame clones only, with some absent. The top ten clones hold 3% to 4% of a sample with under 95,000 clones, 90% to 95% of them seen once. Sequencing used peripheral blood. The receptors derive from a woman aged 45-59 years in a cohort sampled during active COVID-19.

This clone was counted a few times. The chain employs TRBV5-1 and TRBJ1-2, with D uncertain. Germline CDR1 is SGHRS and CDR2 is YFSETQ. Trimming cost V 0 bases and J 8 bases, with 8 bases left between them. The CDR3 extends over 12 amino acids. The CDR3 sequence: CASSLVGGGYTF. The CDR3, as DNA: TGCGCCAGCAGCTTGGTGGGCGGGGGCTACACCTTC. The variable domain in full, completed from reference TRBV5-1 and TRBJ1-2, reads KAGVTQTPRYLIKTRGQQVTLSCSPISGHRSVSWYQQTPGQGLQFLFEYFSETQRNKGNFPGRFSGRQFSNSRSEMNVSTLELGDSALYLCASSLVGGGYTFGSGTRLTVV.

This sequence joins TRBV30 and TRBJ2-5; TRBD1 matches 7 bases. V lost 5 bases and J lost 6; bases outside the gene matches: 12. This CDR3 has 14 amino acids. Germline values: CDR1 GTSNPN, CDR2 SVGIG (reference sequence). In nucleotides, the CDR3 is TGTGCCTGGGCTGGTGGGGGACAGCTAAAGACCCAGTACTTC. The encoded protein is CAWAGGGQLKTQYF.

The chain uses TRBV4-1 and TRBJ2-7, with 8 bases matching TRBD2. Germline V gives CDR1 MGHRA, CDR2 YSYEKL. The ends lost 2 bases at V and 1 base at J; junction bases unmatched: 4. This CDR3 contains 15 residues. CDR3 in amino acids: CASSQRREGSYEQYF. The CDR3 DNA sequence: TGCGCCAGCAGCCAACGACGGGAGGGATCCTACGAGCAGTACTTC.

In its sample, this clone was seen once. The CDR3 loop reads CASGWRLAGGRSYNEQFF. The CDR3 nucleotides are TGTGCCAGCGGGTGGAGACTAGCGGGGGGGCGGTCCTACAATGAGCAGTTCTTC. This chain connects TRBV5-5 to TRBJ2-1; 14 nucleotides agree with TRBD2. The junction had 10 bases not matched to a gene; V was cut back by 7 bases and J by 1 base. The CDR3 has 18 residues. Germline V CDR1 and CDR2: SGHKS, YYEKEE (reference sequence). The full variable domain, its missing parts supplied by reference TRBV5-5 and TRBJ2-1, is DAGVTQSPTHLIKTRGQQVTLRCSPISGHKSVSWYQQVLGQGPQFIFQYYEKEERGRGNFPDRFSARQFPNYSSELNVNALLLGDSALYLCASGWRLAGGRSYNEQFFGPGTRLTVL.

The chain links TRBV21-1 to TRBJ2-7; the D call in the table, TRBD2, was not verified against the DNA. TRBV21-1 is tagged as a pseudogene. The CDR3 runs to 13 residues. The CDR3 nucleotides are TGTGCCAGCAGCCCCGAGGCGGGTTACGAGCAGTACTTC. This encodes CASSPEAGYEQYF.

The V call is TRBV3-1 (or the pseudogene TRBV3-2), the J call TRBJ1-1, with D perhaps TRBD1 (6 bases). The CDR3 spans 16 residues. Germline V gives CDR1 LGHDT, CDR2 YNNKEL (reference sequence). The V end lost 4 bases, the J end lost 6 bases, and 21 bases lay between the germline ends. In DNA, the CDR3 is TGTGCCAGCAGCCCAGCGGTGACAGGCCGCATGCCTGAAGCTTTCTTT. Translating gives CASSPAVTGRMPEAFF.

Remarks on this clone: Additional DNA sequences in this sample encode the identical CDR3. The J gene is TRBJ1-3, the V gene TRBV7-9, with a weak D call TRBD1 (5 bases). There are 13 residues in the CDR3. Per germline, CDR1 SEHNR and CDR2 FQNEAQ (reference sequence). Trimming pared 5 bases from V and 4 bases from J, leaving 9 bases between. CDR3 sequence: CASSPGQGNTIYF. Written as DNA, the CDR3 is TGTGCCAGCAGCCCAGGACAAGGAAACACCATATATTTT.

The chain has TRBV7-3 and TRBJ2-2, with D maybe TRBD2 (6 bases). Germline V gene sequence: CDR1 SGHTA, CDR2 FQGTGA. Between the trimmed V and J ends, which lost 2 bases and 3 bases, there was a span of 16 bases. The CDR3 loop spans 17 amino acids. Here the CDR3 DNA reads TGTGCCAGCAGCTTATCCTCCACCGGGAGCTACACCGGGGAGCTGTTTTTT. It codes for CASSLSSTGSYTGELFF.

The chain employs TRBV29-1 and TRBJ1-1, with a weak D call TRBD1 (5 bases). The CDR3 totals 13 residues. CDR1 is SQVTM, CDR2 ANQGSEA, per germline. V shed 1 base and J shed 0 bases, with 6 bases lying between them. CDR3 amino acids: CSVEGQLNTEAFF. DNA for the CDR3: TGCAGCGTTGAAGGACAGTTGAACACTGAAGCTTTCTTT.

The chain carries TRBV15 and TRBJ2-7, with a possible D match to TRBD2 (5 bases). Looked up from germline, CDR1 is LNHNV and CDR2 is YYDKDF (reference sequence). Trimming removed 0 bases from V and 6 bases from J, with 15 bases in between. The CDR3 contains 15 residues. Here the CDR3 DNA reads TGTGCCACCAGCAGAGAAGACCGGGGTCTAAGCGAGCAGTACTTC. Its protein is CATSREDRGLSEQYF.

The chain carries TRBV2 and TRBJ2-1; D uncertain. Germline CDR1 and CDR2: SNHLY and FYNNEI. The V and J ends lost 8 bases and 7 bases respectively, with 9 bases between them. This CDR3 is built from 11 residues. The CDR3 loop is CASRNMNEQFF. The CDR3, as DNA: TGTGCCAGCCGAAACATGAATGAGCAGTTCTTC.

The CDR3 loop reads CASSYSGLAGSYNEQFF. In DNA, the CDR3 is TGTGCCAGCAGTTACTCCGGACTAGCGGGCTCCTACAATGAGCAGTTCTTC. V is TRBV6-2 or TRBV6-3 and J is TRBJ2-1; 11 bases map to TRBD2. Trimming cost V 0 bases and J 0 bases; bases outside gene matches: 1. This CDR3 spans 17 amino acids. Germline CDR1 reads MNHEY; CDR2 reads SVGEGT.

The sample holds one count of this clone. The chain employs TRBV10-3 and TRBJ2-2; the match to TRBD1 covers 7 bases. This CDR3 spans 15 amino acids. Germline CDR1 and CDR2: ENHRY and SYGVKD. The trim removed 10 bases at V and 0 bases at J, leaving 8 bases unmatched. The CDR3 sequence: CATLWDRSNTGELFF. The CDR3 DNA reads TGTGCCACCCTATGGGACAGATCGAACACCGGGGAGCTGTTTTTT.

The rearrangement joins TRBV5-6 to TRBJ1-1; a weak D match, TRBD1 (5 bases). From germline, CDR1 is SGHDT and CDR2 YYEEEE. Trimming took off 0 bases at V and 1 base at J, with 16 bases between the two ends. The CDR3 covers 17 residues. CDR3 coding DNA: TGTGCCAGCAGCTTGGGGCGCGGGGGGTATAGGAACACTGAAGCTTTCTTT. It codes for CASSLGRGGYRNTEAFF.

This sequence joins TRBV6-5 and TRBJ1-2; 8 bases map to TRBD1. The CDR3 is 13 residues long. Germline trimming cut 8 bases from V and 7 bases from J; bases unmatched to any gene: 9. Germline-derived CDR1 and CDR2 are MNHEY and SVGAGI. CDR3 in DNA: TGTGCCAGCTGGTTGGACAGGGCCGCTGGCTACACCTTC. This codes for CASWLDRAAGYTF.

The chain joins TRBV5-1 to TRBJ2-2, with TRBD2 matching over 13 bases. This CDR3 is 18 amino acids long. Germline V gives CDR1 SGHRS, CDR2 YFSETQ. Losses at the gene ends were 2 bases for V and 0 bases for J; bases not matched to a gene: 4. The CDR3 protein is CASSFTSGGAANTGELFF. Here the CDR3 DNA reads TGCGCCAGCAGCTTTACTAGCGGGGGGGCCGCGAACACCGGGGAGCTGTTTTTT.

This clone showed up many times. The chain joins TRBV6-1 to TRBJ1-2; D is unclear. Germline V gene data show CDR1 as MNHNS and CDR2 as SASEGT. This CDR3 is 15 amino acids long. V lost 2 bases, J lost 4 bases, and 14 bases lay in between. CDR3 sequence: CASSESADTVYGYTF. The CDR3 DNA is TGTGCCAGCAGTGAATCAGCCGACACTGTCTATGGCTACACCTTC.

The rearrangement links TRBV18 to TRBJ2-7, with TRBD2 identical over 7 bases. Per germline, CDR1 KGHSH and CDR2 LQKENI. The V gene end was trimmed by 5 bases and the J gene end by 5 bases; junction bases not matched to a gene: 6. The CDR3 covers 13 residues. As DNA, the CDR3 is TGTGCCAGCTCAATGGGGGAGGGCGACGAGCAGTACTTC. Its protein is CASSMGEGDEQYF.

This chain uses TRBV12-3 or TRBV12-4 with TRBJ1-3; no clear D gene. The CDR3 is made up of 13 amino acids. V was shortened by 6 bases and J by 2 bases, with 8 bases between the two germline ends. In nucleotides, the CDR3 is TGTGCCAGCAGCCCCGGGGCTGGAAACACCATATATTTT. As protein: CASSPGAGNTIYF.

In DNA, the CDR3 is TGTGCCAGCAGCCAGCGGGAGGGTTACGAGCAGTACTTC. Its protein product is CASSQREGYEQYF. V is TRBV27 and J is TRBJ2-7, with 10 positions matching TRBD2. Germline-derived CDR1 and CDR2 are MNHEY and SMNVEV (reference sequence). The CDR3 has 13 amino acids. With 6 bases clipped from V and 4 bases from J, the junction kept 3 bases outside the gene matches.

The gene calls are TRBV11-3 and TRBJ1-1; D unresolved. Germline V gene lookup returns CDR1 SGHNT and CDR2 YENEEA. The V end was cut by 5 bases, the J end by 5 bases, with 12 bases between. The CDR3 sequence is 13 residues long. CDR3 sequence: CASSPGGETEAFF. CDR3 DNA: TGTGCCAGCAGCCCCGGTGGGGAGACTGAAGCTTTCTTT.

CDR3 loop: CASSSALAGGRDTQYF. DNA for the CDR3: TGCGCCAGCAGCTCCGCTCTAGCGGGAGGGCGAGATACGCAGTATTTT. The gene calls are TRBV5-1 and TRBJ2-3; 12 positions match TRBD2. The CDR3 has 16 amino acids. Germline-derived CDR1 and CDR2 are SGHRS and YFSETQ. The junction had 7 bases not matched to a gene; V was cut back by 3 bases and J by 5 bases.

The chain joins TRBV5-1 to TRBJ1-2, with a weak D call TRBD1 (6 bases). CDR1 is SGHRS, CDR2 YFSETQ, per germline. This CDR3 contains 15 residues. Deletions cut 0 bases from V and 3 bases from J, with 12 bases between. The CDR3 coding sequence is TGCGCCAGCAGCTTGGACAGGGTAAGGGACTATGGCTACACCTTC. Translating gives CASSLDRVRDYGYTF. The variable domain in full, completed from reference TRBV5-1 and TRBJ1-2, reads KAGVTQTPRYLIKTRGQQVTLSCSPISGHRSVSWYQQTPGQGLQFLFEYFSETQRNKGNFPGRFSGRQFSNSRSEMNVSTLELGDSALYLCASSLDRVRDYGYTFGSGTRLTVV.

The chain is built from TRBV18 and TRBJ2-1; 9 nucleotides match TRBD1. Trimming took 6 bases from V and 9 from J; bases not matched to a gene: 12. Germline V gene data show CDR1 as KGHSH and CDR2 as LQKENI. This CDR3 contains 15 residues. As DNA, the CDR3 is TGTGCCAGCTCCCCCGGGACAGGGAGACCTGGTGAGCAGTTCTTC. This encodes CASSPGTGRPGEQFF.

The chain employs TRBV6-1 and TRBJ2-7, with 9 bases aligning to TRBD2. V lost 0 bases to trimming and J lost 0 bases; unmatched junction nucleotides: 3. The V gene's germline CDR1 is MNHNS and CDR2 SASEGT. CDR3 length: 16 amino acids. The CDR3: CASSEAYSGSSYEQYF. DNA of the CDR3: TGTGCCAGCAGTGAAGCATATAGCGGGAGCTCCTACGAGCAGTACTTC.